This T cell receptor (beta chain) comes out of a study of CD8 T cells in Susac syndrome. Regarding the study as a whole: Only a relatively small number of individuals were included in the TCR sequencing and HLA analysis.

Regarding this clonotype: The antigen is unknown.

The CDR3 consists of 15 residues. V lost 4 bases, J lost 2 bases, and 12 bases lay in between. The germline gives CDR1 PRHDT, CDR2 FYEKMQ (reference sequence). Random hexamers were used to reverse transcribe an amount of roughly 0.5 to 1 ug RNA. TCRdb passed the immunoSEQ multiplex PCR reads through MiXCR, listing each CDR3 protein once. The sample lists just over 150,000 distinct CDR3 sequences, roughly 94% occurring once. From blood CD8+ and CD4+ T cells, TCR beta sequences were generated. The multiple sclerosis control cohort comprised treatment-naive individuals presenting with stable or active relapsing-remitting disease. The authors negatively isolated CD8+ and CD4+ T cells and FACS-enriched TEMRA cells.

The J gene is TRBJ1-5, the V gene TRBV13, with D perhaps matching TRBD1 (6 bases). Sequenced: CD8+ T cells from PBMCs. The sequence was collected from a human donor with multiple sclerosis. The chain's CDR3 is CASSSKKGGNQPQHF. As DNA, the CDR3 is TGTGCCAGCAGCTCTAAAAAGGGGGGCAATCAGCCCCAGCATTTT.